This TCR beta chain is drawn from a study of T cell responses to AZD1222 COVID-19 vaccine. Study-wide results and limits: Repertoire sampling was restricted to post-peak T cell response timepoints. A mostly white British donor set with more females was recruited, and clonal diversity was possibly underestimated.

Trimming stripped 2 bases from V and 8 bases from J, with 11 bases between. The CDR3 spans 13 residues. CDR1 is SGDLS and CDR2 is YYNGEE in the germline V gene. Assay used: immunoSEQ multiplex PCR; TCRdb lists only in-frame clones, some missing. Here the sample spans around 190,000 clones, about 86% being singletons. With respect to this clone: Its specificity is not known.

This sample comprised peripheral blood, obtained on day 0 of AZD1222 vaccination. The clonotype was recovered from an adult in good health. The rearrangement links TRBV9 to TRBJ2-1, with D perhaps matching TRBD1 (5 bases). This CDR3 reads CASSVRQGYEQFF. CDR3 bases: TGTGCCAGCAGCGTCCGGCAGGGTTATGAGCAGTTCTTC.